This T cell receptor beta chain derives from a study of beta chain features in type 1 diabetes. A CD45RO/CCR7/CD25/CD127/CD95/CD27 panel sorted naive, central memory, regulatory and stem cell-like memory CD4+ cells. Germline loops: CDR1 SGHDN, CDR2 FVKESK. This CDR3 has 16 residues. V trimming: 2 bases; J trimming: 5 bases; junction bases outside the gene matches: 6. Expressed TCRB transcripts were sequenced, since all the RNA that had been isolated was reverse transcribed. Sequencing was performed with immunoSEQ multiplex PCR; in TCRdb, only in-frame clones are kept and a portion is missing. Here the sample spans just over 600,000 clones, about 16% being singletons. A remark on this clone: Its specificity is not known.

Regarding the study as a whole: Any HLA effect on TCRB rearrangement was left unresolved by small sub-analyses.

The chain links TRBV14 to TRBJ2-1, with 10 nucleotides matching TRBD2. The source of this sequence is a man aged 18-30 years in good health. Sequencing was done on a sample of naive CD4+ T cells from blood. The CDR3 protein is CASSQMTSGPHNEQFF. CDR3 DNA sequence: TGTGCCAGCAGCCAAATGACTAGCGGGCCCCACAATGAGCAGTTCTTC.